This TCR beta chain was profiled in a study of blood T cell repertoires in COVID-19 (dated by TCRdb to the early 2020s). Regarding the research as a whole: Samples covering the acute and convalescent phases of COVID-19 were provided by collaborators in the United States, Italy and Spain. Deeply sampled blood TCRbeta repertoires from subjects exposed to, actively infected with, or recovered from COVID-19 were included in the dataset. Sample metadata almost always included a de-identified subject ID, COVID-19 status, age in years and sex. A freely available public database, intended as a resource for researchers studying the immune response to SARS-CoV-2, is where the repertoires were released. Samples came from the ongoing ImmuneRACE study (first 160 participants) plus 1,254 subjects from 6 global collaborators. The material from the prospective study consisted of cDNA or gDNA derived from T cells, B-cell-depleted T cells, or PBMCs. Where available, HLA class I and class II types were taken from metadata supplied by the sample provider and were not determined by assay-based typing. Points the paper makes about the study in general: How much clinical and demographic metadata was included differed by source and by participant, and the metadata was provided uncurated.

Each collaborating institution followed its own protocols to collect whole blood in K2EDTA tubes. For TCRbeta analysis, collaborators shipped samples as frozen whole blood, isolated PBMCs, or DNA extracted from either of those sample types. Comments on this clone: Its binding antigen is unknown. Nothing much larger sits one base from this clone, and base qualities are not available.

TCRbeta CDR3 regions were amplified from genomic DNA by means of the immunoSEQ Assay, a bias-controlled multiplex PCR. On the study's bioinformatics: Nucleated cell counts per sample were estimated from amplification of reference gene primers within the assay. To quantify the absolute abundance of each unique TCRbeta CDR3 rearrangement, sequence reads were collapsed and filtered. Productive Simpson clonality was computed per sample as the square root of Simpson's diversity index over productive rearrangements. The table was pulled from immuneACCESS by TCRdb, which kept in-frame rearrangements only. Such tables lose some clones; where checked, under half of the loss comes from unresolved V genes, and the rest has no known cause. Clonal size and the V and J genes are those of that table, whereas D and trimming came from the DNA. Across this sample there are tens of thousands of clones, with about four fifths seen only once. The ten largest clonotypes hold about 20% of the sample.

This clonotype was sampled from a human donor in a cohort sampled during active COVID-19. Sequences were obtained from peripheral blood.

The encoded CDR3 is CASSFSSSYNEQFF. The DNA sequence is as follows: TGCGCCAGCAGCTTTTCCAGCTCCTACAATGAGCAGTTCTTC. This receptor chain uses TRBV5-1 and TRBJ2-1, with the D gene call left open. Via the germline V gene, CDR1 is SGHRS and CDR2 YFSETQ. The CDR3 goes from the cysteine to the phenylalanine over 14 residues. CDR3 DNA only is kept here, 42 bases in frame from base 1. The junction shows trimming of 2 bases on V and 0 bases on J, plus 6 bases between the germline ends.